This T cell receptor (beta chain) is from a study of T cell responses to AZD1222 COVID-19 vaccine. Produced via immunoSEQ multiplex PCR; TCRdb's table is partial and in-frame only. Among some 120,000 clones listed, 70% to 90% were seen once. Regarding this clone: Its target is unknown.

General observations from the study: The donor cohort was predominantly white British with a female majority, and clonal diversity may have been underestimated. In all cases, repertoires were sampled only after the peak T cell response. Unmutated regions of variants are reportedly targeted by nearly half of spike-specific TCRs.

The germline V gene has CDR1 SGHDT and CDR2 YYEEEE. There are 14 residues in the CDR3. The germline V and J ends were trimmed by 3 bases and 7 bases, with 16 bases remaining between them. The rearrangement links TRBV5-6 to TRBJ2-5; perhaps TRBD1 as D (6 bases). The sample in question was peripheral blood, obtained on day 0 of AZD1222 vaccination. The origin of this receptor is an adult in good health. The CDR3 here is CASSSTGTRGTQYF. The DNA for the CDR3 is TGTGCCAGCAGCTCCACGGGGACAAGAGGGACCCAGTACTTC.